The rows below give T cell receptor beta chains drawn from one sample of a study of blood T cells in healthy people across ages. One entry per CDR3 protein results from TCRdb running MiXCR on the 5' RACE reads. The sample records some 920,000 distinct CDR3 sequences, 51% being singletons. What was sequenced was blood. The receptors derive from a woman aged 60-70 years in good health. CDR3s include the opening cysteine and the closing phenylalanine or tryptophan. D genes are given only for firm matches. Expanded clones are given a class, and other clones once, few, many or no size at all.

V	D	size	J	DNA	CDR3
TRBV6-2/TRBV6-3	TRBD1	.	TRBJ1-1	TGTGCCAGCAGTCGTTTGGGGACAGCGAGGAACACTGAAGCTTTCTTT	CASSRLGTARNTEAFF
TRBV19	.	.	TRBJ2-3	TGTGCCAGTAATTCCCAGGGAGGCCACGGGCGGTATTTT	CASNSQGGHGRYF
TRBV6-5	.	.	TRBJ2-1	TGTGCCAGCAGTTACGAGCGGAGCTCCTACAATGAGCAGTTCTTC	CASSYERSSYNEQFF
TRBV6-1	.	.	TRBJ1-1	TGTGCCTCCGGGGATTTGAACACTGAAGCTTTCTTT	CASGDLNTEAFF
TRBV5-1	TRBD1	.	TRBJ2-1	TGCGCCAGCAGCATCCCGACAGGGGGAAATGAGCAGTTCTTC	CASSIPTGGNEQFF
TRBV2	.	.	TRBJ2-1	TGTGCCAGCGGAAGGGAGAGCTCCTACAATGAGCAGTTCTTC	CASGRESSYNEQFF
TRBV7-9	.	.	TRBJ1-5	TGTGCCAGCAGCTTAGCCCAGAGTCAGCCCCAGCATTTT	CASSLAQSQPQHF
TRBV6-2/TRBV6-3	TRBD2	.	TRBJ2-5	TGTGCCAGCAGGACTAGCGGGAGCGGAGAGACCCAGTACTTC	CASRTSGSGETQYF
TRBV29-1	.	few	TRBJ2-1	TGCAGCGTTGAAACGTTGGCGCGGAATGAGCAGTTCTTC	CSVETLARNEQFF
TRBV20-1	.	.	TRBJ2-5	TGCAGTGCTGGCGGGGGCCGCCAAGAGACCCAGTACTTC	CSAGGGRQETQYF
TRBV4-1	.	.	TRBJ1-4	TGCGCCAGCAGCCGGGCAGGGGTCCGGGAAAAACTGTTTTTT	CASSRAGVREKLFF
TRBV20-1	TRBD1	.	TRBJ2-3	TGCAGTGCTGCTAAATGGGACAGAACTAGCACAGATACGCAGTATTTT	CSAAKWDRTSTDTQYF
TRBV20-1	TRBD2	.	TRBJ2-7	TGCAGTGCTAGAGATCCAGCGGGAAGGGTCTACGAGCAGTACTTC	CSARDPAGRVYEQYF
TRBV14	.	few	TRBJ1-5	TGTGCCAGCAGCGGTAACAGGGACCAGCCCCAGCATTTT	CASSGNRDQPQHF
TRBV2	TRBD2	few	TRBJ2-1	TGTGCCAGCAGTGTAGGGCGGGAGAGCGCCGGATTCTACAATGAGCAGTTCTTC	CASSVGRESAGFYNEQFF
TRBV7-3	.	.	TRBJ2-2	TGTGCCAGCGTCCAGCGGGACACCGGGGAGCTGTTTTTT	CASVQRDTGELFF
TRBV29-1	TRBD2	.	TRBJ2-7	TGCAGCGCTGGGACTAGCGGGAACCACGAGCAGTACTTC	CSAGTSGNHEQYF
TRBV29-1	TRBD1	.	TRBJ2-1	TGCAGCGTTGTGGTGGGACAGCCCTACAATGAGCAGTTCTTC	CSVVVGQPYNEQFF
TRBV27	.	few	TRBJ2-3	TGTGCCCCGACTAGGGGGGAGGGGATGAACACAGATACGCAGTATTTT	CAPTRGEGMNTDTQYF
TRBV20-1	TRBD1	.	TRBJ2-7	TGCAGTGCTAGGGGGACAGTCTTTTCCTACGAGCAGTACTTC	CSARGTVFSYEQYF
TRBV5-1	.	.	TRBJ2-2	TGCGCCAGCAGCTTGGGTGTCGGCCGTTGGACCGGGGAGCTGTTTTTT	CASSLGVGRWTGELFF
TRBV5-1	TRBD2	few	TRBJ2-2	TGCGCCAGCAGCTTGCCGGGAGGGCAGACAAACACCGGGGAGCTGTTTTTT	CASSLPGGQTNTGELFF
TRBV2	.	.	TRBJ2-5	TGTGCCAGCAGTGAATTTGTAGTTCGCGAGACCCAGTACTTC	CASSEFVVRETQYF
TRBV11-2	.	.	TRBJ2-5	TGTGCCAGCAGCTTAGGGGGGTACTCCCACAGGGAATGGCAAGAGACCCAGTACTTC	CASSLGGYSHREWQETQYF
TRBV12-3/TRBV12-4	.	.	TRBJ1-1	TGTGCCAGCAAGTTTACCCCGGGGGCTGGAACTGAAGCTTTCTTT	CASKFTPGAGTEAFF
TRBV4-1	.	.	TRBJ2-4	TGCGCCAGCAGCCCGCTGGGACGGATTAAGCTAGCCAAAAACATTCAGTACTTC	CASSPLGRIKLAKNIQYF
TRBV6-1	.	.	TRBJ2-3	TGTGCCAGCTTGGGCGCGGATACGCAGTATTTT	CASLGADTQYF